Below, 3 T cell receptor beta chains from the same sample are listed, as sequenced in a study of control samples from healthy donors and cancer patients (dated by TCRdb to 2018 to 2020). To prepare the library, the immunoSEQ multiplex PCR assay was applied. The source is immuneACCESS, and TCRdb retained only in-frame sequences with V and J called. Part of the clones is not carried over; for the studies checked, unresolved V genes explain less than half of this, and the remainder is unexplained. This sample is represented by about 190,000 clones; about nine tenths of them were singletons. The ten largest clones take up approximately 2% of the sample. The sample was blood. Receptor source: a young man in good health.

This chain's CDR3 is CASSLSLGNEQFF. Written as DNA, the CDR3 is TGCGCCAGCAGCTTGAGTCTGGGCAATGAGCAGTTCTTC. The chain uses TRBV5-1 and TRBJ2-1; no definite D call. V was clipped by 1 base and J by 6 bases, with 8 bases between them. This CDR3 comprises 13 residues. In germline, CDR1 is SGHRS, CDR2 YFSETQ.

This clone was observed a single time. The chain links TRBV3-1 (or the pseudogene TRBV3-2) to TRBJ1-1, with 7 bases lining up with TRBD1. Unmatched junction bases numbered 1, after V lost 0 bases and J lost 0 bases. Germline CDR1 LGHDT, CDR2 YNNKEL (reference sequence). CDR3 length equals 15 residues. The CDR3 loop reads CASSQDRGVNTEAFF. The CDR3 nucleotides read TGTGCCAGCAGCCAAGACAGGGGGGTGAACACTGAAGCTTTCTTT.

This clone showed up just once. The chain combines TRBV24-1 with TRBJ1-5; D unresolved. The CDR3 is made up of 11 amino acids. V shed 4 bases and J shed 12 bases, with 9 bases lying between them. Germline assignment: CDR1 KGHDR and CDR2 SFDVKD. The CDR3 region is CATSDRIFQHF. The CDR3, as DNA: TGTGCCACCAGTGACCGGATCTTCCAGCATTTT.